One sample yielded the 14 T cell receptor beta chains listed below, sequenced in a study of metastatic and nonmetastatic thyroid tumors. None of the patients had undergone any treatment ahead of thyroid surgery. MiXCR was used by TCRdb to re-call the PCR reads. The sample carries roughly 42,000 clones, around 18% recorded once. The sample taken for sequencing was tumor tissue. These receptors were collected from a female donor with papillary thyroid cancer or a benign thyroid nodule (not recorded which). Some clones in this sample may be carry-over from other donors' samples.

Note on this clone: A clone one base away is much larger, so this may be a read error. Other nucleotide sequences in the sample specify the same CDR3. J is TRBJ2-3 and V is TRBV5-4; TRBD2 agrees at 9 bases. V trimming: 3 bases; J trimming: 6 bases; junction bases outside the gene matches: 11. The CDR3 extends over 16 amino acids. Germline loops: CDR1 SGHNT, CDR2 YYREEE (reference sequence). This CDR3 reads CASSSPIAGAGDTQYF. The CDR3 bases are TGTGCCAGCAGCTCCCCTATAGCGGGGGCTGGCGATACGCAGTATTTT.

Notes on this clone: A much larger clone lies one base from this, so it may be a read error. Other DNA sequences in this sample translate to the same CDR3. The gene calls are TRBV19 and TRBJ2-3, with 7 bases aligning to TRBD2. Looked up from germline, CDR1 is LNHDA and CDR2 is SQIVND (reference sequence). V trimming: 6 bases; J trimming: 1 base; junction bases outside the gene matches: 16. This CDR3 is built from 18 residues. The CDR3 nucleotides are TGTGCCAGTAGACGCGGAACTATCTCTAGCGGTCGCACAGATACGCAGTATTTT. Translation: CASRRGTISSGRTDTQYF.

This rearrangement joins TRBV2 to TRBJ2-7, with TRBD2 matching over 8 bases. In germline, CDR1 is SNHLY, CDR2 FYNNEI. The CDR3 has 14 residues. Germline trimming cut 6 bases from V and 0 bases from J; bases unmatched to any gene: 4. Here the CDR3 reads CASRSGGSSYEQYF. The CDR3 DNA sequence: TGTGCCAGCAGAAGCGGGGGAAGCTCCTACGAGCAGTACTTC. The entire variable domain, with the rest obtained from reference TRBV2 and TRBJ2-7, is as follows: EPEVTQTPSHQVTQMGQEVILRCVPISNHLYFYWYRQILGQKVEFLVSFYNNEISEKSEIFDDQFSVERPDGSNFTLKIRSTKLEDSAMYFCASRSGGSSYEQYFGPGTRLTVT.

This clone was detected many times. The chain links TRBV3-1 to TRBJ2-7; 14 bases agree with TRBD2. Trimming at V came to 5 bases and at J to 3 bases, leaving 3 bases not matched to a gene. Germline lookup yields CDR1 LGHDT and CDR2 YNNKEL (reference sequence). The CDR3 is made up of 15 amino acids. CDR3 residues: CASSLGLAGVYEQYF. The DNA of the CDR3 is TGTGCCAGCAGCTTGGGACTAGCGGGAGTCTACGAGCAGTACTTC.

In its sample, this clone ranks as medium-sized. The gene calls are TRBV27 and TRBJ2-1, with TRBD2 matching over 12 bases. The junction had 18 bases not matched to a gene; V was cut back by 7 bases and J by 5 bases. The germline CDR1 and CDR2 sequences are MNHEY and SMNVEV (reference sequence). CDR3 length: 19 amino acids. Here the CDR3 DNA reads TGTGCCAGCATTTGGGTACAGGGGGCGACTAGCGGGAGCAACAATGAGCAGTTCTTC. This gives the protein CASIWVQGATSGSNNEQFF.

This clone has only a few counts. The chain joins TRBV6-1 to TRBJ2-1; no clear D gene. The CDR3 loop spans 14 amino acids. In germline, CDR1 is MNHNS, CDR2 SASEGT. With 6 bases removed from V and 6 bases from J, the gap between germline ends came to 15 bases. The CDR3 DNA is TGTGCCAGCAGCCACAAGGGTCAAATCAATGAGCAGTTCTTC. It codes for CASSHKGQINEQFF.

There are many counts of this clone. This sequence joins TRBV30 and TRBJ1-1; 9 bases agree with TRBD1. Germline CDR1 is GTSNPN and CDR2 is SVGIG (reference sequence). J lost 1 base, V lost 3 bases, and 9 bases had no gene match. The CDR3 totals 16 residues. The CDR3 here is CAWSGSPQGANTEAFF. CDR3 bases: TGTGCCTGGAGCGGTTCCCCACAGGGGGCGAACACTGAAGCTTTCTTT. Full variable domain (outside the CDR3, taken from reference TRBV30 and TRBJ1-1): SQTIHQWPATLVQPVGSPLSLECTVEGTSNPNLYWYRQAAGRGLQLLFYSVGIGQISSEVPQNLSASRPQDRQFILSSKKLLLSDSGFYLCAWSGSPQGANTEAFFGQGTRLTVV.

This clone was detected many times. This sequence joins TRBV7-6 and TRBJ1-4, with no clear D. V lost 1 base to trimming and J lost 16 bases, with 16 bases between them. CDR1 is SGHVS and CDR2 is FNYEAQ in the germline V gene. The CDR3 consists of 13 residues. The CDR3 sequence is CASSLGPGSERFF. Written as DNA, the CDR3 is TGTGCCAGCAGCTTAGGGCCGGGATCGGAACGGTTTTTT.

This clone was counted at least ten times. A clone one base away is much larger, so this may be a read error. The same CDR3 arises from other DNA sequences in this sample as well. This chain uses TRBV6-1 with TRBJ2-1; 7 bases are shared with TRBD2. Germline V CDR1 and CDR2: MNHNS, SASEGT. CDR3 length equals 15 residues. Losses at the gene ends were 6 bases for V and 15 bases for J; bases not matched to a gene: 20. CDR3 nucleotide sequence: TGTGCCAGCAGCGACCGAGCTAGCGGTACGAGGAGGGTGTTCTTC. Translation: CASSDRASGTRRVFF.

In this sample, this clone turned up a few times. Given a much more abundant clone one base away, this may be a read error. This sequence joins TRBV10-3 and TRBJ2-3; TRBD2 matches 7 bases. V shed 9 bases, J shed 2 bases, and the junction held 8 bases outside the gene matches. CDR3 length: 14 amino acids. CDR1 and CDR2 (germline): ENHRY, SYGVKD. As DNA, the CDR3 is TGTGCCATGGGGAGGGAATTCTCCACAGATACGCAGTATTTT. Translating it yields CAMGREFSTDTQYF.

This clone was seen only a few times. Given a much more abundant clone one base away, this may be a read error. In nucleotides, the CDR3 is TGTGCCAGCAGCCCCGCGGGAGTCGGGGGAGGCGGGGAGCTGTTTTTT. Translation gives CASSPAGVGGGGELFF. J is TRBJ2-2 and V is TRBV7-6, with 7 bases matching TRBD2. V trimming: 5 bases; J trimming: 7 bases; junction bases outside the gene matches: 13. Germline V gene sequence: CDR1 SGHVS, CDR2 FNYEAQ. This CDR3 is 16 amino acids long.

In its sample, this clone was seen many times. The chain couples TRBV12-3 or TRBV12-4 to TRBJ2-1; 8 nucleotides align to TRBD2. The length of the CDR3 is 15 residues. V gave up 6 bases and J gave up 4 bases; unmatched junction bases: 8. The CDR3 DNA is TGTGCCAGCAGCCCCCCCGGACTAGCATACAATGAGCAGTTCTTC. Translated: CASSPPGLAYNEQFF.

This clone was counted a few times. A single base separates this from a much larger clone, so it may be a read error. This chain uses TRBV29-1 with TRBJ2-1; TRBD1 might be the D (6 bases). Germline V gives CDR1 SQVTM, CDR2 ANQGSEA. The CDR3 covers 12 residues. Between the trimmed V and J ends, which lost 6 bases and 7 bases, there was a span of 13 bases. This CDR3 reads CSVDSFENEQFF. The CDR3 DNA reads TGCAGCGTGGACAGTTTTGAGAATGAGCAGTTCTTC.

This clone showed up many times. The chain carries TRBV12-3 or TRBV12-4 and TRBJ2-1; 10 bases are shared with TRBD2. The trim removed 5 bases at V and 8 bases at J, leaving 3 bases unmatched. The CDR3 consists of 13 residues. The CDR3 nucleotides read TGTGCCAGCAGTAAGCGGGAGGGGTATGAGCAGTTCTTC. It is translated as CASSKREGYEQFF.